What follows is one T cell receptor (beta chain) and its context. Its antigen is not identified. Trimming took 2 bases from V and 1 from J, leaving 12 bases between them. The CDR3 runs 15 residues. Germline assignment: CDR1 SGHTS and CDR2 YDEGEE. This sample was taken from a study of shared clonotypes between healthy human individuals. Study-level findings and limits: Naive subsets generally exceeded memory subsets in estimated richness. Limitation of the genetic and exposure-history diversity represented came from the few donors.

CD45RO-negative, CCR7-positively selected cells formed the naive CD8 fraction, excluding terminally differentiated effector memory CD45RA+ cells. Generated by immunoSEQ multiplex PCR, the TCRdb table keeps only in-frame clones and is missing some. The table has around 1,900,000 clones, roughly 95% seen once. This TCR was sampled from a man between 18 and 29 years old in good health. Some clones in this sample may be carry-over from other donors' samples. The chain couples TRBV5-8 to TRBJ1-1; perhaps TRBD1 as D (5 bases). The material sequenced was naive CD8+ T cells from PBMCs. The CDR3 DNA follows: TGTGCCAGCAGCTTCATTAACGGGGGGAACACTGAAGCTTTCTTT. Translating gives CASSFINGGNTEAFF.